This passage covers 21 T cell receptor beta chains from one sample sequenced in a study of blood T cell repertoires in COVID-19. Profiled with immunoSEQ multiplex PCR; TCRdb holds only in-frame clones, not every one. The table has 97,000 or so clones, roughly four fifths seen once. Sequencing was performed on peripheral blood. The receptors stem from a man aged 70 or older with acute or convalescent COVID-19.

The chain uses TRBV11-3 and TRBJ2-3; 12 bases match TRBD2. The CDR3 consists of 15 residues. Germline V lookup: CDR1 SGHNT, CDR2 YENEEA. V lost 1 base and J lost 6; bases outside the gene matches: 2. CDR3 coding DNA: TGTGCCAGCAGCTTAGCTAGCGGGGGGGCCGATACGCAGTATTTT. Translating it yields CASSLASGGADTQYF.

The rearrangement uses TRBV6-1 and TRBJ1-5, with a weak D call TRBD1 (5 bases). From germline, CDR1 is MNHNS and CDR2 SASEGT. There are 15 residues in the CDR3. Trimming removed 2 bases at V and 6 bases at J, with 14 bases between. For the CDR3, the DNA is TGTGCCAGCAGTGAATTTCCGGGGGGGGTTCAGCCCCAGCATTTT. The encoded protein is CASSEFPGGVQPQHF.

V usage is TRBV27 and J usage is TRBJ2-2, with 8 bases matching TRBD1. J gave up 4 bases and V 4 bases, and 5 bases lay outside the gene matches. Germline V lookup: CDR1 MNHEY, CDR2 SMNVEV (reference sequence). This CDR3 spans 15 amino acids. CDR3 sequence (DNA): TGTGCCAGCAGTTCAGGGGGCGCAGGCACCGGGGAGCTGTTTTTT. Translated, it gives CASSSGGAGTGELFF.

V gene TRBV7-8 combines with J gene TRBJ1-5; D is unclear. Per germline, CDR1 SGHVS and CDR2 FQNEAQ. CDR3 length: 14 amino acids. Trimming left V 1 base short and J 2 bases short, with 6 bases between. As DNA, the CDR3 is TGTGCCAGCAGCTTAGTCTCTGGCAATCAGCCCCAGCATTTT. This sequence encodes CASSLVSGNQPQHF.

The chain is built from TRBV27 and TRBJ2-3, with TRBD2 matching 10 bases. The CDR3 totals 18 residues. The V gene's germline CDR1 is MNHEY and CDR2 SMNVEV (reference sequence). With V trimmed by 6 bases and J by 6 bases, 18 bases remained unmatched. The CDR3 nucleotides are TGTGCCAGCAGCAGGACAAAGGGGCTAGCGGGAGTTCCGGATACGCAGTATTTT. Amino acids: CASSRTKGLAGVPDTQYF.

This clone is a singleton in its sample. This chain connects TRBV13 to TRBJ2-7, with D perhaps TRBD2 (6 bases). V lost 3 bases, J lost 2 bases, and 11 bases lay in between. CDR1 PRHDT and CDR2 FYEKMQ come from the germline V gene (reference sequence). This CDR3 spans 14 amino acids. The CDR3 is CASSFGGFPYEQYF. CDR3 nucleotides: TGTGCCAGCAGCTTTGGAGGGTTCCCCTACGAGCAGTACTTC.

This clone was recorded only once. The J gene is TRBJ1-1, the V gene TRBV7-6; 10 bases align to TRBD1. In germline, CDR1 is SGHVS, CDR2 FNYEAQ. The CDR3 runs 13 residues. V gave up 1 base and J gave up 10 bases; unmatched junction bases: 3. The CDR3 sequence is CASSLEWDRGAFF. In DNA form, the CDR3 reads TGTGCCAGCAGCTTAGAATGGGACAGGGGAGCTTTCTTT.

CDR3 region: CASSSRQGAGETQYF. The CDR3 DNA reads TGCGCCAGCAGCTCACGACAGGGGGCCGGAGAGACCCAGTACTTC. The V and J genes are TRBV5-1 and TRBJ2-5; 10 nucleotides match TRBD1. The trim removed 3 bases at V and 4 bases at J, leaving 6 bases unmatched. The CDR3 runs 15 residues. Germline V CDR1 and CDR2: SGHRS, YFSETQ.

This CDR3 is CASSSRDRGSGNTIYF. DNA for the CDR3: TGTGCCAGCAGCTCGCGGGACAGGGGGTCTGGAAACACCATATATTTT. The V call is TRBV5-4, the J call TRBJ1-3; 11 positions agree with TRBD1. Trimming cost V 3 bases and J 1 base; bases outside gene matches: 3. The CDR3 runs 16 residues. Per germline, CDR1 SGHNT and CDR2 YYREEE (reference sequence).

The chain employs TRBV6-1 and TRBJ2-1, with D maybe TRBD1 (5 bases). Trimming left V 2 bases short and J 5 bases short, with 10 bases between. The CDR3 is 14 residues long. Germline-derived CDR1 and CDR2 are MNHNS and SASEGT. CDR3 DNA sequence: TGTGCCAGCAGTGAAAGGGGCCCCCACAATGAGCAGTTCTTC. Protein: CASSERGPHNEQFF.

The chain links TRBV5-4 to TRBJ1-3, with D hard to call. Per germline, CDR1 SGHNT and CDR2 YYREEE (reference sequence). This CDR3 has 14 residues. Trimming took off 1 base at V and 3 bases at J, with 8 bases between the two ends. CDR3 sequence (DNA): TGTGCCAGCAGCTTGTTTGGAGGTGGAAACACCATATATTTT. It specifies CASSLFGGGNTIYF.

This clone appeared a few times. CDR3 residues: CASRMGQFNTGELFF. CDR3 coding DNA: TGTGCCAGCAGAATGGGACAGTTTAACACCGGGGAGCTGTTTTTT. The J gene is TRBJ2-2, the V gene TRBV19; 7 bases agree with TRBD1. The CDR3 has 15 amino acids. The germline gives CDR1 LNHDA, CDR2 SQIVND (reference sequence). Unmatched junction bases numbered 9, after V lost 9 bases and J lost 2 bases.

V usage is TRBV5-6 and J usage is TRBJ1-5; 9 nucleotides match TRBD1. Trimming cost V 0 bases and J 9 bases; bases outside gene matches: 7. The germline V gene encodes CDR1 SGHDT and CDR2 YYEEEE. The CDR3 contains 15 residues. The CDR3 sequence is CASSLGTGARSPQHF. For the CDR3, the DNA is TGTGCCAGCAGCTTGGGGACAGGGGCACGGTCGCCCCAGCATTTT. The full variable domain, rest sourced from reference TRBV5-6 and TRBJ1-5, is DAGVTQSPTHLIKTRGQQVTLRCSPKSGHDTVSWYQQALGQGPQFIFQYYEEEERQRGNFPDRFSGHQFPNYSSELNVNALLLGDSALYLCASSLGTGARSPQHFGDGTRLSIL.

This chain links TRBV5-4 with TRBJ2-2; TRBD2 agrees at 15 bases. The ends lost 3 bases at V and 6 bases at J; junction bases unmatched: 6. Germline CDR1 SGHNT, CDR2 YYREEE (reference sequence). The CDR3 sequence is 17 residues long. The CDR3 protein is CASSWGLAGGQSGELFF. The CDR3 coding sequence is TGTGCCAGCAGCTGGGGACTAGCGGGGGGCCAGTCCGGGGAGCTGTTTTTT.

The V gene is TRBV6-5, the J gene TRBJ2-1; TRBD2 agrees at 11 bases. The junction had 9 bases not matched to a gene; V was cut back by 10 bases and J by 7 bases. The germline V gene encodes CDR1 MNHEY and CDR2 SVGAGI. The CDR3 has 14 residues. CDR3 sequence reads: CATRTSGSRNEQFF. The CDR3 coding sequence is TGTGCCACTCGAACTAGCGGGAGCAGGAATGAGCAGTTCTTC.

The chain employs TRBV5-4 and TRBJ2-2; 9 bases agree with TRBD2. Germline CDR1 SGHNT, CDR2 YYREEE (reference sequence). V lost 0 bases and J lost 0; bases outside the gene matches: 0. The CDR3 is made up of 16 amino acids. CDR3 coding DNA: TGTGCCAGCAGCTTGGGACTAGCGGCGAACACCGGGGAGCTGTTTTTT. Amino acid sequence: CASSLGLAANTGELFF. Full variable domain (missing parts from reference TRBV5-4 and TRBJ2-2): ETGVTQSPTHLIKTRGQQVTLRCSSQSGHNTVSWYQQALGQGPQFIFQYYREEENGRGNFPPRFSGLQFPNYSSELNVNALELDDSALYLCASSLGLAANTGELFFGEGSRLTVL.

The gene calls are TRBV11-2 and TRBJ2-7; 7 bases align to TRBD2. The CDR3 spans 17 residues. Germline V gene lookup returns CDR1 SGHAT and CDR2 FQNNGV. V trimming: 6 bases; J trimming: 5 bases; junction bases outside the gene matches: 19. The CDR3 loop reads CASSRNLPRLAANEQYF. For the CDR3, the DNA is TGTGCCAGCAGTCGCAATCTCCCGCGTCTAGCGGCCAACGAGCAGTACTTC.

The J gene is TRBJ1-6, the V gene TRBV2; D remains unclear. The germline gives CDR1 SNHLY, CDR2 FYNNEI. Trimming removed 1 base at V and 0 bases at J, with 10 bases between. CDR3 length: 17 residues. CDR3 sequence (DNA): TGTGCCAGCAGTGAAGGGAGTCAGAGCTCCTATAATTCACCCCTCCACTTT. Its translation is CASSEGSQSSYNSPLHF.

The rearrangement uses TRBV19 and TRBJ2-5; 8 bases line up with TRBD2. Germline CDR1 LNHDA, CDR2 SQIVND (reference sequence). This CDR3 is 16 amino acids long. The trim removed 5 bases at V and 2 bases at J, leaving 10 bases unmatched. The CDR3 reads CASSGFLGGGQETQYF. The CDR3 DNA is TGTGCCAGTAGTGGATTCCTGGGCGGGGGGCAAGAGACCCAGTACTTC.

The CDR3 DNA reads as TGTGCCAGCAGCCCCATGACTAGCGGTGCGTACAATGAGCAGTTCTTC. Encoded protein: CASSPMTSGAYNEQFF. This chain joins TRBV7-9 and TRBJ2-1; 9 bases are shared with TRBD2. From germline, CDR1 is SEHNR and CDR2 FQNEAQ (reference sequence). The CDR3 covers 16 residues. V dropped 5 bases and J dropped 4; count of bases not matched to a gene: 9.

This chain uses TRBV5-4 with TRBJ1-6; 11 bases line up with TRBD1. CDR1 and CDR2 (germline): SGHNT, YYREEE (reference sequence). The length of the CDR3 is 18 residues. V gave up 2 bases and J gave up 7 bases; unmatched junction bases: 11. The CDR3, as DNA: TGTGCCAGCAGCTTTCCCCGGGACAGGGGGGTAACAAATTCACCCCTCCACTTT. Encoded protein: CASSFPRDRGVTNSPLHF.